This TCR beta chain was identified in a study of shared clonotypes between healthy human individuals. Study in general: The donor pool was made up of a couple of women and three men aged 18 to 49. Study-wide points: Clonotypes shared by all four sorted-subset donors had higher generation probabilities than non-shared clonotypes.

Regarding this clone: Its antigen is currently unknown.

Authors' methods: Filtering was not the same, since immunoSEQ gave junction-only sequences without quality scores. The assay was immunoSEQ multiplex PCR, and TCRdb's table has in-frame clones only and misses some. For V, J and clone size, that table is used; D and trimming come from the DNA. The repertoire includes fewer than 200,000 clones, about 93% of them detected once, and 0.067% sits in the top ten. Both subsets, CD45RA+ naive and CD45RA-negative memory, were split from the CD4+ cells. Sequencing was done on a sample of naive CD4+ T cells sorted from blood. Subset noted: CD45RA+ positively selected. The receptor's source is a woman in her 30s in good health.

The DNA for the CDR3 is TGCGCCAGCAGCCAGGGGGACAGGGGTCTTTCCGGAGCTTTCTTT. It is translated as CASSQGDRGLSGAFF. The chain joins TRBV4-1 to TRBJ1-1, with 10 bases fitting TRBD1. The junction had 11 bases not matched to a gene; V was cut back by 3 bases and J by 10 bases. Germline CDR1 MGHRA, CDR2 YSYEKL. CDR3 length equals 15 residues.